This paragraph reports one T cell receptor beta chain. The CDR3 has 12 amino acids. Trimming at V came to 2 bases and at J to 8 bases, leaving 2 bases not matched to a gene. Germline V lookup: CDR1 SGHNT, CDR2 YENEEA. The data were obtained in a study of control samples from healthy donors and cancer patients. The table came from immunoSEQ multiplex PCR; TCRdb's copy has only in-frame clones and leaves some out. In the table there are 150,000 to 200,000 clones, around 90% of which are singletons. This sequence was found in a woman aged 45-65 years in good health. The V gene is TRBV11-3, the J gene TRBJ1-1; 7 nucleotides line up with TRBD1. The sample comprised blood. CDR3 DNA: TGTGCCAGCAGCTTATCAGGGGGAGAAGCTTTCTTT. Amino acid sequence: CASSLSGGEAFF.